The TCR beta chain under discussion was sequenced for a study of blood T cell repertoires in COVID-19. Study details: Researchers got acute and convalescent COVID-19 samples from the United States, Italy and Spain. T cells, B-cell-depleted T cells, or PBMCs provided the cDNA or gDNA that served as material.

Authors' methods: Nucleated cell counts were estimated from reference gene primer amplification. TCRdb's copy holds only in-frame clones and misses some; the assay was immunoSEQ multiplex PCR. That table gives V, J and clone size, and the DNA gave D and trimming. The sample consists of 150,000 to 200,000 clones, about 88% of them appearing once. Material: peripheral blood. The TCR originated in a woman older than 75 in a cohort sampled during active or convalescent COVID-19.

The CDR3 nucleotides are TGTGCCAGCAGTCTGGAGGACGGCTACACCTTC. It specifies CASSLEDGYTF. This sequence joins TRBV12-3 or TRBV12-4 and TRBJ1-2, with unresolved D. V gave up 5 bases and J gave up 8 bases, with 9 bases separating them. The CDR3 is 11 amino acids.